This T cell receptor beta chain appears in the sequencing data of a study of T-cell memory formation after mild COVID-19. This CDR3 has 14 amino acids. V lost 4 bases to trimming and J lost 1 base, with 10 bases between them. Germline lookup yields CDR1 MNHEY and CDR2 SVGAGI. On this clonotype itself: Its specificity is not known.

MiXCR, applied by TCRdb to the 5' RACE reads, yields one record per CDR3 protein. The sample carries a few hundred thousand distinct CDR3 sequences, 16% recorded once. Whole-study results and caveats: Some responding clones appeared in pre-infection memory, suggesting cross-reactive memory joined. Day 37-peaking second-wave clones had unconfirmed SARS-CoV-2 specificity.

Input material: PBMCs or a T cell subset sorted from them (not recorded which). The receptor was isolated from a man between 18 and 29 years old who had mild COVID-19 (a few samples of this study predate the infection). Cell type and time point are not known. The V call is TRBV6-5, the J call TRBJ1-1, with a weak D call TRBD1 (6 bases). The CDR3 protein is CASSFQGQNTEAFF. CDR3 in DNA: TGTGCCAGCAGTTTCCAGGGGCAGAACACTGAAGCTTTCTTT.